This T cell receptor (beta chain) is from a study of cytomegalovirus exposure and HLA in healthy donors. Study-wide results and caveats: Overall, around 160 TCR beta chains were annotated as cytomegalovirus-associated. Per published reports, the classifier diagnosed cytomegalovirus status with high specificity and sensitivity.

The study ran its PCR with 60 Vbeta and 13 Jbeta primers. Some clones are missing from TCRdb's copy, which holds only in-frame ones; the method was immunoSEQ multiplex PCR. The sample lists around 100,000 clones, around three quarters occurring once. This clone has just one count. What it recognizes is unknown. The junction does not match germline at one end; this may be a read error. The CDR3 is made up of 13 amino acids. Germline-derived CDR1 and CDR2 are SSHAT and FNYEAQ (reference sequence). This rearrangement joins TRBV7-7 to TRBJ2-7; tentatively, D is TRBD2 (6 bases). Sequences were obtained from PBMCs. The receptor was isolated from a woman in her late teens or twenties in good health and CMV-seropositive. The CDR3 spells CASSLSGQNEQYF. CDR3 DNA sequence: TGTGCTAGCAGCCTTAGCGGTCAAAACGAGCAGTACTTC.